Listed below are T cell receptor beta chains from one sample, sequenced in a study of OX40 agonist ivuxolimab in advanced cancers. The data were produced by immunoSEQ multiplex PCR, yet TCRdb's version contains in-frame clones alone and is incomplete. The sample has about 48,000 clones; about 81% are singletons. The source was CD4+ or CD8+ T cells sorted from blood, collected in a trial of the OX40 agonist ivuxolimab. These receptors were taken from an adult with an advanced solid tumor such as melanoma, head and neck, liver or kidney cancer. The CDR3 runs from the conserved cysteine through the conserved F or W. A D gene is named only where the DNA matches it firmly. Clone size is given for some rows only: seen once, a few or many times, or a class if the clone is expanded.

-,TRBJ2-7,-,TRBV5-4,CASSPPLGEQYF,TGTGCCAGCAGCCCCCCCCTAGGGGAGCAGTACTTC
few,TRBJ2-7,TRBD1,TRBV29-1,CSVLADRSYEQYF,TGCAGCGTTCTCGCGGACAGGTCCTACGAGCAGTACTTC
-,TRBJ1-2,-,TRBV5-1,CASSLASGDGYTF,TGCGCCAGCAGCTTGGCCTCTGGGGACGGCTACACCTTC
few,TRBJ1-6,-,TRBV19,CASSYRANSPLHF,TGTGCCAGTAGTTACAGGGCGAATTCACCCCTCCACTTT
-,TRBJ2-1,-,TRBV11-3,CASSLATSYNEQFF,TGTGCCAGCAGCTTAGCGACTAGTTACAATGAGCAGTTCTTC
few,TRBJ2-3,-,TRBV7-2,CASILLAGTDTQYF,TGTGCCAGCATTCTCCTCGCGGGCACAGATACGCAGTATTTT
-,TRBJ2-1,TRBD2,TRBV19,CASSIGPGGAHEQFF,TGTGCCAGTAGTATAGGCCCCGGGGGGGCCCATGAGCAGTTCTTC
-,TRBJ2-3,TRBD1,TRBV5-8,CASSFRTGASTDTQYF,TGTGCCAGCAGCTTTCGGACAGGGGCAAGCACAGATACGCAGTATTTT
-,TRBJ2-7,-,TRBV19,CASSIGTPYEQYF,TGTGCCAGTAGTATCGGGACTCCCTACGAGCAGTACTTC
-,TRBJ1-5,TRBD1,TRBV10-3,CAISEGTGSYSNQPQHF,TGTGCCATCAGTGAGGGGACAGGGTCATATAGCAATCAGCCCCAGCATTTT
-,TRBJ2-5,-,TRBV2,CASSERRGTQYF,TGTGCCAGCAGTGAGAGAAGGGGGACCCAGTACTTC
-,TRBJ2-1,-,TRBV11-2,CASSLDLNVYDEQFF,TGTGCCAGCAGCCTGGACTTAAATGTATACGATGAGCAGTTCTTC
-,TRBJ2-7,-,TRBV19,CASSIAAAFYEQYF,TGTGCCAGTAGTATAGCGGCCGCTTTCTACGAGCAGTACTTC
once,TRBJ2-7,TRBD2,TRBV5-4,CASSTGLAGLSYEQYF,TGTGCCAGCAGTACTGGACTAGCGGGATTGTCCTACGAGCAGTACTTC
-,TRBJ2-3,-,TRBV29-1,CSVDVGTDTQYF,TGCAGCGTTGATGTAGGGACAGATACGCAGTATTTT
once,TRBJ2-7,-,TRBV21-1,CASSGRTGSFGYEQYF,TGTGCCAGCAGCGGAAGGACAGGGAGCTTCGGCTACGAGCAGTACTTC
few,TRBJ2-3,-,TRBV30,CAWWDFRTDTQYF,TGTGCCTGGTGGGACTTCCGCACAGATACGCAGTATTTT
-,TRBJ2-5,-,TRBV5-4,CASSLGVGQETQYF,TGTGCCAGCAGCTTAGGGGTGGGCCAAGAGACCCAGTACTTC
once,TRBJ2-7,-,TRBV19,CASSIGGTLDGSGEQYF,TGTGCCAGTAGTATAGGGGGGACGTTGGACGGAAGTGGCGAGCAGTACTTC
-,TRBJ2-7,TRBD1,TRBV28,CASSLQGALLLYEQYF,TGTGCCAGCAGTTTGCAGGGGGCCCTCCTTCTTTACGAGCAGTACTTC
-,TRBJ1-6,TRBD1,TRBV30,CAWTLDRWGNSPLHF,TGTGCCTGGACCTTGGACAGGTGGGGCAATTCACCCCTCCACTTT
few,TRBJ1-2,-,TRBV6-5,CASTSQGGGYGYTF,TGTGCCAGCACCTCACAGGGAGGAGGCTATGGCTACACCTTC
-,TRBJ2-7,TRBD2,TRBV2,CASIAGISYEQYF,TGTGCCAGTATAGCGGGAATCTCCTACGAGCAGTACTTC
-,TRBJ2-6,TRBD1,TRBV11-2,CASSWGQASGANVLTF,TGTGCCAGCAGCTGGGGACAGGCCTCTGGGGCCAACGTCCTGACTTTC
-,TRBJ2-2,TRBD2,TRBV10-2,CASSLLAGGGTGELFF,TGCGCCAGCAGTCTACTAGCGGGAGGGGGCACCGGGGAGCTGTTTTTT
-,TRBJ2-2,-,TRBV29-1,CSVTVGAGELFF,TGCAGCGTGACGGTAGGGGCCGGGGAGCTGTTTTTT
-,TRBJ2-5,-,TRBV5-4,CASSLLFGGGETQYF,TGTGCCAGCAGCTTGTTATTCGGGGGAGGTGAGACCCAGTACTTC
-,TRBJ2-7,-,TRBV11-1,CASSLILHEQYF,TGTGCCAGCAGCTTAATCCTCCACGAGCAGTACTTC
-,TRBJ1-1,TRBD1,TRBV10-3,CAIGNRGMVNTEAFF,TGTGCCATCGGTAACAGGGGTATGGTGAACACTGAAGCTTTCTTT
medium-sized,TRBJ1-2,-,TRBV4-3,CASSQDVQYGYTF,TGCGCCAGCAGCCAAGACGTCCAGTATGGCTACACCTTC
-,TRBJ2-3,TRBD2,TRBV9,CASSPPQAGSGDTQYF,TGTGCCAGCAGCCCACCCCAAGCGGGAAGTGGAGATACGCAGTATTTT
-,TRBJ2-5,TRBD2,TRBV7-9,CASSFPAGYGETQYF,TGTGCCAGCAGCTTCCCAGCGGGATACGGAGAGACCCAGTACTTC
once,TRBJ2-5,-,TRBV29-1,CSGAESQETQYF,TGCAGCGGCGCGGAAAGTCAAGAGACCCAGTACTTC
-,TRBJ2-3,-,TRBV6-5,CASGDSTDTQYF,TGTGCCAGCGGGGACTCCACAGATACGCAGTATTTT
-,TRBJ2-2,-,TRBV4-2,CASSQSAREWDGELFF,TGTGCCAGCAGCCAATCGGCACGGGAGTGGGACGGGGAGCTGTTTTTT
-,TRBJ2-7,-,TRBV5-5,CASSLRQSLEQYF,TGTGCCAGCAGCCTAAGACAGTCTTTGGAGCAGTACTTC
-,TRBJ1-5,-,TRBV30,CAWSVKLGNQPQHF,TGTGCCTGGAGTGTAAAGCTCGGCAATCAGCCCCAGCATTTT
-,TRBJ1-1,TRBD1,TRBV6-1,CASRPDRGTEAFF,TGTGCCAGCAGGCCGGACAGGGGGACTGAAGCTTTCTTT
-,TRBJ2-2,-,TRBV5-4,CASSLGRGYLVRTGELFF,TGTGCCAGCAGCTTGGGCAGGGGATATCTGGTTCGGACCGGGGAGCTGTTTTTT
-,TRBJ2-7,-,TRBV27,CASKVIFSSYEQYF,TGTGCCAGCAAGGTGATTTTTTCTTCCTACGAGCAGTACTTC
-,TRBJ2-7,TRBD2,TRBV11-2,CASSQVVGRASGNEQYF,TGCGCCAGCAGCCAAGTGGTCGGGAGGGCCTCGGGGAACGAGCAGTACTTC
-,TRBJ1-2,TRBD1,TRBV10-2,CASRGQSPNYGYTF,TGCGCCAGCAGGGGACAGTCTCCAAACTATGGCTACACCTTC
-,TRBJ2-1,-,TRBV10-2,CASSGTEVSSYNEQFF,TGCGCCAGCAGTGGGACGGAGGTCAGCTCCTACAATGAGCAGTTCTTC
-,TRBJ1-2,-,TRBV6-4,CASAVEGEAPYGYTF,TGTGCCAGCGCGGTCGAGGGGGAAGCTCCCTATGGCTACACCTTC
-,TRBJ2-4,-,TRBV29-1,CSVGTYDKNIQYF,TGCAGCGTTGGGACCTACGACAAAAACATTCAGTACTTC
-,TRBJ2-1,-,TRBV9,CASSVTLANNEQFF,TGTGCCAGCAGCGTAACACTAGCAAACAATGAGCAGTTCTTC
-,TRBJ2-2,-,TRBV19,CASSIRPSGLGTGELFF,TGTGCCAGTAGTATAAGGCCCAGCGGCCTTGGGACCGGGGAGCTGTTTTTT
few,TRBJ1-5,TRBD1,TRBV7-2,CASSGQGNGNQPQHF,TGTGCCAGCAGTGGACAGGGGAACGGTAATCAGCCCCAGCATTTT
-,TRBJ2-7,TRBD1,TRBV27,CASSSGTGPYEQYF,TGTGCCAGCAGTTCCGGGACAGGCCCCTACGAGCAGTACTTC
-,TRBJ2-5,-,TRBV6-1,CASSVVGRQETQYF,TGTGCCAGCAGCGTGGTAGGGCGTCAAGAGACCCAGTACTTC
-,TRBJ2-5,TRBD2,TRBV6-5,CASSFRLAGSQETQYF,TGTGCCAGCAGTTTTCGACTAGCGGGTTCGCAAGAGACCCAGTACTTC
-,TRBJ2-3,TRBD1,TRBV5-1,CASSLRDRATTDTQYF,TGCGCCAGCAGCTTGAGGGACAGGGCAACGACAGATACGCAGTATTTT
-,TRBJ2-1,-,TRBV4-1,CASRTPGPGSEQFF,TGCGCCAGCAGAACTCCGGGACCGGGGTCTGAGCAGTTCTTC
few,TRBJ1-1,-,TRBV5-4,CASSSQKGRNTEAFF,TGTGCCAGCAGCTCCCAGAAGGGGCGGAACACTGAAGCTTTCTTT
-,TRBJ2-7,-,TRBV5-1,CASSLEGGSLALYQAYEQYF,TGCGCCAGCAGCTTGGAGGGGGGTAGCCTAGCGCTCTATCAAGCCTACGAGCAGTACTTC
-,TRBJ2-5,TRBD2,TRBV12-5,CASGFGTNQETQYF,TGTGCTAGTGGTTTTGGGACTAACCAAGAGACCCAGTACTTC
-,TRBJ1-2,-,TRBV6-5,CASSYSENYGYTF,TGTGCCAGCAGTTACTCAGAAAACTATGGCTACACCTTC
-,TRBJ1-1,-,TRBV10-3,CAISETANTEAFF,TGTGCCATCAGTGAGACTGCGAACACTGAAGCTTTCTTT
once,TRBJ2-7,TRBD2,TRBV6-5,CASSRSGRLEEQYF,TGTGCCAGCAGTCGTAGCGGGAGATTAGAAGAGCAGTACTTC
-,TRBJ2-7,-,TRBV21-1,CASSGQGPLYEQYF,TGTGCCAGCAGCGGTCAGGGGCCCCTCTACGAGCAGTACTTC